This T cell receptor beta chain originates from a study of blood T cell repertoires in COVID-19. For the study at large: PBMCs, B-cell-depleted T cells, or T cells were the source of the cDNA or gDNA that made up the material.

Germline CDR1 is SEHNR and CDR2 is FQNEAQ (reference sequence). The CDR3 sequence is 14 residues long. V dropped 3 bases and J dropped 7 bases, with 12 bases sitting between them. The assay was immunoSEQ multiplex PCR, and TCRdb's table has in-frame clones only and misses some. This sample has over 45,000 clones, with around 83% found just once. Sequencing was done on a sample of peripheral blood. This sequence joins TRBV7-9 and TRBJ1-4; perhaps TRBD1 as D (6 bases). The TCR was taken from a human donor in a cohort sampled during active COVID-19. The CDR3 loop reads CASSLKGEREKLFF. CDR3 DNA: TGTGCCAGCAGCTTGAAGGGGGAGCGTGAAAAACTGTTTTTT.